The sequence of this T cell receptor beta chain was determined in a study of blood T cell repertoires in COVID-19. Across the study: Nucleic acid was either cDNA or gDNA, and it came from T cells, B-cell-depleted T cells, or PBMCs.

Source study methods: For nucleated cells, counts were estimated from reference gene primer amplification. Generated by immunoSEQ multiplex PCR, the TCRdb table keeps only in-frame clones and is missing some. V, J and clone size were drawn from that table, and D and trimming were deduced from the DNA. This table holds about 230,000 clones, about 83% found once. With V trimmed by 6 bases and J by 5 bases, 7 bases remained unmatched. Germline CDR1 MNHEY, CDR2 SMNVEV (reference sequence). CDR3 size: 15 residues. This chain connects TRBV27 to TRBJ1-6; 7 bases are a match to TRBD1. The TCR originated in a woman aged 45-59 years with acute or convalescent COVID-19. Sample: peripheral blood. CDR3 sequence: CASRDAGTDNSPLHF. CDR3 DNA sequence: TGTGCCAGCAGGGACGCAGGGACAGATAATTCACCCCTCCACTTT.